This T cell receptor beta chain was identified in a study of shared clonotypes between healthy human individuals. Study-level points and caveats: Relative to memory subsets, naive subsets generally showed larger estimated richness. Rarefaction demonstrated incomplete sorted-subset sequencing despite large depth.

V lost 6 bases to trimming and J lost 2 bases; unmatched junction nucleotides: 10. This CDR3 is built from 16 residues. Germline V CDR1 and CDR2: SNHLY, FYNNEI. Comment on this clone: Its specificity is not known.

The repertoire was sequenced with immunoSEQ multiplex PCR; TCRdb's copy has only in-frame clones and lacks some. This table holds about 1.1 million clones, approximately 78% found once. Memory CD4+ cells were the fraction left after CD45RA+ naive selection. This chain joins TRBV2 and TRBJ2-7; 10 bases match TRBD1. Material: memory CD4+ T cells from PBMCs. The sample's subset: CD45RA-negative fraction. The sequence derives from a man aged 18 to 30 in good health. Some clones in this sample may be carry-over from other donors' samples. The CDR3 loop is CASRHPGTGATYEQYF. In nucleotides, the CDR3 is TGTGCCAGCAGACACCCTGGGACAGGGGCTACCTACGAGCAGTACTTC. Combining the CDR3 with reference TRBV2 and TRBJ2-7 gives the whole variable domain EPEVTQTPSHQVTQMGQEVILRCVPISNHLYFYWYRQILGQKVEFLVSFYNNEISEKSEIFDDQFSVERPDGSNFTLKIRSTKLEDSAMYFCASRHPGTGATYEQYFGPGTRLTVT.